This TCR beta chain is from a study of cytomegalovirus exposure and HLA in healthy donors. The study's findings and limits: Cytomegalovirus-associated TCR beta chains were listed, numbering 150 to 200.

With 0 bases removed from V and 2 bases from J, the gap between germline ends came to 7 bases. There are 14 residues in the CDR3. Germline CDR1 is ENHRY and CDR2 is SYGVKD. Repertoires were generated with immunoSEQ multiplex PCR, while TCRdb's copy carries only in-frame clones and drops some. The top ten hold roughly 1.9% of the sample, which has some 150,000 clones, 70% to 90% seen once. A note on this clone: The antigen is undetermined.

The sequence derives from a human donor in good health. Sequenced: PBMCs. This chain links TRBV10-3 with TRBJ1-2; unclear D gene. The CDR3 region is CAISESAVNYGYTF. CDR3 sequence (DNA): TGTGCCATCAGTGAGTCGGCAGTCAACTATGGCTACACCTTC.